These 19 T cell receptor beta chains share one sample of origin, sequenced in a study of T cell responses to AZD1222 COVID-19 vaccine. Assay used: immunoSEQ multiplex PCR; TCRdb lists only in-frame clones, some missing. Altogether approximately 110,000 clones are present, about 91% being singletons, with the ten largest covering 6.5%. The sequenced sample was peripheral blood, obtained 28 days after the second AZD1222 dose. Receptors were obtained from an adult who received the AZD1222 COVID-19 vaccine.

The chain couples TRBV14 to TRBJ2-5; 7 bases align to TRBD1. This CDR3 spans 14 amino acids. V lost 4 bases to trimming and J lost 10 bases; unmatched junction nucleotides: 12. The germline gives CDR1 SGHDN, CDR2 FVKESK. CDR3 nucleotides: TGTGCCAGCAGCCCACAAGAGGGGGCCCTGAGCCAGTACTTC. Translated, it gives CASSPQEGALSQYF.

Remarks on this clone: Sequence at one end of the junction differs from germline and may be a read error. The chain combines TRBV9 with TRBJ2-1; 13 bases line up with TRBD2. CDR1 is SGDLS, CDR2 YYNGEE, per germline. The length of the CDR3 is 13 residues. The CDR3 reads CASSDGTSGVGIF. The CDR3 bases are TGTGCCAGCAGCGACGGGACTAGCGGGGTGGGGATCTTC.

The V and J genes are TRBV29-1 and TRBJ1-2; a possible D gene is TRBD1 (6 bases). Trimming took off 7 bases at V and 6 bases at J, with 18 bases between the two ends. The germline CDR1 and CDR2 sequences are SQVTM and ANQGSEA. The CDR3 is 13 residues long. The CDR3 spells CSGQDSEFDGYTF. The CDR3 nucleotides read TGCAGCGGGCAGGACAGCGAGTTCGATGGCTACACCTTC.

The chain joins TRBV7-3 to TRBJ2-2; the match to TRBD2 covers 8 bases. Looked up from germline, CDR1 is SGHTA and CDR2 is FQGTGA. Trimming cost V 4 bases and J 5 bases; bases outside gene matches: 3. The CDR3 loop spans 14 amino acids. This CDR3 reads CASSSGTRTGELFF. The CDR3 DNA is TGTGCCAGCAGCTCCGGGACTAGAACCGGGGAGCTGTTTTTT.

The J gene is TRBJ2-5, the V gene TRBV5-1, with D tentatively TRBD2 (5 bases). Germline CDR1 reads SGHRS; CDR2 reads YFSETQ. The CDR3 runs to 15 residues. V was cut by 4 bases and J by 3 bases, with 16 bases left in between. The CDR3 region is CASSGSGRDEETQYF. The CDR3 DNA reads as TGCGCCAGCAGCGGGAGCGGACGGGATGAAGAGACCCAGTACTTC.

The chain joins TRBV7-9 to TRBJ2-7; 7 bases line up with TRBD1. The CDR3 spans 14 residues. The V and J ends lost 5 bases and 6 bases, in that order; junction bases with no gene match: 10. Germline V gene sequence: CDR1 SEHNR, CDR2 FQNEAQ (reference sequence). The DNA of the CDR3 is TGTGCCAGCAGCAAGGGGGCCGTTGGGGGCGAGCAGTACTTC. This codes for CASSKGAVGGEQYF. The variable domain in full, with the rest retrieved from reference TRBV7-9 and TRBJ2-7, is DTGVSQNPRHKITKRGQNVTFRCDPISEHNRLYWYRQTLGQGPEFLTYFQNEAQLEKSRLLSDRFSAERPKGSFSTLEIQRTEQGDSAMYLCASSKGAVGGEQYFGPGTRLTVT.

DNA for the CDR3: TGTGCCGCCGGGACAGGTGATAGCAATCAGCCCCAGCATTTT. Protein: CAAGTGDSNQPQHF. The rearrangement joins TRBV10-3 to TRBJ1-5, with TRBD1 identical over 8 bases. Germline V gene sequence: CDR1 ENHRY, CDR2 SYGVKD. CDR3 length: 14 amino acids. Germline trimming cut 11 bases from V and 0 bases from J; bases unmatched to any gene: 6.

Concerning this clone: Distinct nucleotide sequences in the sample also encode this CDR3. V and J are TRBV7-2 and TRBJ1-5; unclear D gene. V dropped 3 bases and J dropped 4 bases, with 4 bases sitting between them. Germline V gene data show CDR1 as SGHTA and CDR2 as FQGNSA. This CDR3 has 12 residues. CDR3 DNA sequence: TGTGCCAGCAGCTTTGGGAATCAGCCCCAGCATTTT. This sequence encodes CASSFGNQPQHF.

The rearrangement links TRBV28 to TRBJ1-1; 8 bases are shared with TRBD1. Germline lookup yields CDR1 MDHEN and CDR2 SYDVKM. There are 15 residues in the CDR3. V gave up 6 bases and J gave up 4 bases; unmatched junction bases: 10. DNA for the CDR3: TGTGCCAGCAGCCCAGCGGACAGGGTTACCACTGAAGCTTTCTTT. Its translation: CASSPADRVTTEAFF.

The chain has TRBV7-2 and TRBJ2-7; D uncertain. The CDR3 totals 15 residues. From germline, CDR1 is SGHTA and CDR2 FQGNSA. V lost 1 base and J 3 bases, leaving 13 bases between the germline ends. The CDR3 DNA is TGTGCCAGCAGCTTAGGGTCGTCCCTCTACTACGAGCAGTACTTC. Its protein product is CASSLGSSLYYEQYF.

This clone has just a few counts. The V call is TRBV7-9, the J call TRBJ1-4; 8 bases agree with TRBD1. Germline CDR1 and CDR2: SEHNR and FQNEAQ (reference sequence). This CDR3 contains 17 residues. V was pared by 5 bases and J by 0 bases, with 8 bases of the junction left unmatched. DNA for the CDR3: TGTGCCAGCAGCCAGGGACAGGAGACTGCAACTAATGAAAAACTGTTTTTT. This encodes CASSQGQETATNEKLFF.

The chain recombines TRBV19 with TRBJ2-4; D possibly corresponds to TRBD1 (5 bases). Deletions cut 6 bases from V and 5 bases from J, with 11 bases between. The CDR3 is 13 residues long. Germline V gives CDR1 LNHDA, CDR2 SQIVND (reference sequence). CDR3: CASSKQEQNIQYF. CDR3 sequence (DNA): TGTGCCAGTAGCAAACAGGAACAAAACATTCAGTACTTC. Filled out from reference TRBV19 and TRBJ2-4, the complete variable domain reads DGGITQSPKYLFRKEGQNVTLSCEQNLNHDAMYWYRQDPGQGLRLIYYSQIVNDFQKGDIAEGYSVSREKKESFPLTVTSAQKNPTAFYLCASSKQEQNIQYFGAGTRLSVL.

The V gene is TRBV12-5, the J gene TRBJ1-1; D perhaps matches TRBD1 (6 bases). Trimming pared 7 bases from V and 1 base from J, leaving 16 bases between. The CDR3 contains 15 residues. Germline lookup yields CDR1 LGHNT and CDR2 FRNRAP. CDR3 sequence reads: CASAPSWGPNTEAFF. Written as DNA, the CDR3 is TGTGCTAGTGCCCCATCTTGGGGGCCGAACACTGAAGCTTTCTTT.

The chain has TRBV7-8 and TRBJ1-2; 7 bases agree with TRBD1. V lost 3 bases and J lost 10; bases outside the gene matches: 11. Germline values: CDR1 SGHVS, CDR2 FQNEAQ. The CDR3 has 14 amino acids. Written as DNA, the CDR3 is TGTGCCAGCAGCTTCCCTCGGGACAGTCCGATCTACACCTTC. Translating it yields CASSFPRDSPIYTF.

The chain joins TRBV10-3 to TRBJ1-2, with a possible D match to TRBD1 (6 bases). Germline CDR1 and CDR2: ENHRY and SYGVKD. With 2 bases removed from V and 4 bases from J, the gap between germline ends came to 11 bases. The CDR3 extends over 14 amino acids. CDR3 sequence: CAISERGLSYGYTF. CDR3 DNA: TGTGCCATCAGTGAGAGGGGGTTAAGCTATGGCTACACCTTC.

This chain links TRBV6-5 with TRBJ1-1, with TRBD1 identical over 9 bases. V dropped 7 bases and J dropped 4; count of bases not matched to a gene: 1. The germline CDR1 and CDR2 sequences are MNHEY and SVGAGI. CDR3 length equals 12 residues. The CDR3 is CASNRGRTEAFF. CDR3 in DNA: TGTGCCAGCAACAGGGGGCGCACTGAAGCTTTCTTT.

This clone was detected a few times. The rearrangement uses TRBV6-5 and TRBJ1-3; D gene ambiguous. Germline loops: CDR1 MNHEY, CDR2 SVGAGI. With 6 bases removed from V and 0 bases from J, the gap between germline ends came to 12 bases. This CDR3 has 15 residues. The CDR3 sequence: CASRPVFSSGNTIYF. Here the CDR3 DNA reads TGTGCCAGCAGACCAGTGTTTTCCTCTGGAAACACCATATATTTT.

The gene calls are TRBV19 and TRBJ1-2; 8 bases are shared with TRBD1. The V and J ends lost 6 bases and 6 bases, in that order; junction bases with no gene match: 9. This CDR3 is 14 amino acids long. The germline V gene encodes CDR1 LNHDA and CDR2 SQIVND (reference sequence). CDR3 DNA: TGTGCCAGTAGGCAAGACAGGGGCTCTCATGGCTACACCTTC. Amino acids: CASRQDRGSHGYTF.

The chain has TRBV29-1 and TRBJ1-1, with 9 bases that match TRBD1. The CDR3 covers 13 residues. The germline V gene encodes CDR1 SQVTM and CDR2 ANQGSEA. After removal of 5 bases from V and 2 bases from J, the junction contained 3 bases not matched to a gene. The CDR3 sequence is CSVSDRGNTEAFF. CDR3 nucleotide sequence: TGCAGCGTTTCGGACAGGGGTAACACTGAAGCTTTCTTT. Drawing the rest from reference TRBV29-1 and TRBJ1-1, the complete variable domain is SAVISQKPSRDICQRGTSLTIQCQVDSQVTMMFWYRQQPGQSLTLIATANQGSEATYESGFVIDKFPISRPNLTFSTLTVSNMSPEDSSIYLCSVSDRGNTEAFFGQGTRLTVV.